This T cell receptor (beta chain) is drawn from a study of shared clonotypes between healthy human individuals. The split of CD4+ cells yielded CD45RA+ naive and CD45RA-negative memory subsets. The data were produced by immunoSEQ multiplex PCR, yet TCRdb's version contains in-frame clones alone and is incomplete. The table shows roughly 2.5 million clones, with 85% to 95% occurring only once. The clonotype originates from a man aged 18 to 29 in good health. The sample consisted of naive CD4+ T cells sorted from blood. Subset indicated: CD45RA+ positively selected.

The CDR3 nucleotides read TGTGCCAGTAGTATAGGGGGCAGGGCCAACTATGGCTACACCTTC. This translates into CASSIGGRANYGYTF. V is TRBV19 and J is TRBJ1-2; D is possibly TRBD1 (5 bases). Germline CDR1 is LNHDA and CDR2 is SQIVND (reference sequence). The germline V and J ends were trimmed by 1 base and 2 bases, with 11 bases remaining between them. This CDR3 spans 15 amino acids.